This TCR beta chain was sequenced for a study of shared clonotypes between healthy human individuals. Execution of the assay was at deep level. Produced via immunoSEQ multiplex PCR; TCRdb's table is partial and in-frame only. The table shows around 2.3 million clones, with approximately 94% occurring only once. Comments on this clone: The antigen remains undetermined.

The CDR3 sequence is 15 residues long. Germline-derived CDR1 and CDR2 are SGHTS and YDEGEE. The junction had 5 bases not matched to a gene; V was cut back by 2 bases and J by 0 bases. Study observations and caveats: Approximately 5% was the fraction of naive CD4 clonotypes found shared across several donors.

Sequencing used naive CD4+ T cells sorted from blood. Subset denoted: CD45RA+ positively selected. The chain joins TRBV5-8 to TRBJ2-7, with 7 bases identical to TRBD1. The origin of this receptor is a man aged 18-30 years in good health. The CDR3 protein is CASSLTGQSSYEQYF. The DNA of the CDR3 is TGTGCCAGCAGCTTAACGGGACAGAGCTCCTACGAGCAGTACTTC.